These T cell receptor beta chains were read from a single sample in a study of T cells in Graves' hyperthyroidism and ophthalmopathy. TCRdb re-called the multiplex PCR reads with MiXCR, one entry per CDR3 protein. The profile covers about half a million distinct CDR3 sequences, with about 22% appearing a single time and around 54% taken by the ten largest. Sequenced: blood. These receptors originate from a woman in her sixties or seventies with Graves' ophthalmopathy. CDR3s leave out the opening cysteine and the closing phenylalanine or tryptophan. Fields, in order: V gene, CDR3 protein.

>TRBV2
ASRGRFDQPQH
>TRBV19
ASSMGQGAAHAF
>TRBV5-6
ASSLPPSYEQY
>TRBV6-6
ASSYSYRGESSTDTQY
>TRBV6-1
ATIYPRNEWEPGYEQY
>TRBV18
ASSPPLGLATGELF
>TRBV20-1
SAPRTSGRFGTYEQY
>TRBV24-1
ATSWRGGKGETQY
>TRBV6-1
ASSSLRTSNQPQH
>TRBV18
ASSPGRENNEQF
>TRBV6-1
ASRSTMNTGELF
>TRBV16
ASSYPGYT
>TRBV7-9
ASSLGVGDTEAF
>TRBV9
ASSVASGPTEAF
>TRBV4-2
ASSQDTGGRTYEQY
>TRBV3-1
ASSQDVGLGAWLQY
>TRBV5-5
ASSHDTGAPTYGYT
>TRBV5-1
ASSLGDVATNEKLF
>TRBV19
ASSIPPTMSSYNEQF
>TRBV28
ASRGGLNEQF
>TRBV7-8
ASSSGHRIGTNEKLF
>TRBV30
AWSLEVSTEAF
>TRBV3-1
ASSRHEGSYEQY
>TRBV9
ASSGPSGTLNTGELF
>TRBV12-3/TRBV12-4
ASRSGLAGLRNEQF
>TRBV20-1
SARDRDRGLSPHGYT
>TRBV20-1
SAKTGGYGYT